This is a list of T cell receptor beta chains from one sample in a study of blood T cell repertoires in COVID-19. The repertoire was sequenced with immunoSEQ multiplex PCR; TCRdb's copy has only in-frame clones and lacks some. Of under 200,000 clones in the sample, 80% were seen once. Sequencing was done on a sample of PBMCs or T cells enriched from blood (not recorded which). The source is a woman aged 55 to 70 who had recovered from COVID-19. Each CDR3 is given with its conserved first and last residue. The order of the fields is J gene, D gene, clone size, V gene, CDR3 protein, CDR3 DNA. A D gene is named only where the DNA matches it firmly. Expanded clones get a size class; other rows say once, few or many, or leave the size out.

j_call: TRBJ2-2
d_call: TRBD1
clone_size: .
v_call: TRBV11-3
cdr3_aa: CASSLDRGTGELFF
cdr3_nt: TGTGCCAGCAGCTTGGACAGGGGAACCGGGGAGCTGTTTTTT

j_call: TRBJ1-5
d_call: .
clone_size: once
v_call: TRBV15
cdr3_aa: CATSRQGQLQPQHF
cdr3_nt: TGTGCCACCAGCAGACAGGGGCAGCTTCAGCCCCAGCATTTT

j_call: TRBJ2-7
d_call: TRBD1
clone_size: .
v_call: TRBV25-1
cdr3_aa: CASSDPTGTGLYEQYF
cdr3_nt: TGTGCCAGCAGTGACCCGACCGGGACAGGGCTGTACGAGCAGTACTTC

j_call: TRBJ2-5
d_call: TRBD1
clone_size: .
v_call: TRBV25-1
cdr3_aa: CASSERRTGGGETQYF
cdr3_nt: TGTGCCAGCAGTGAAAGGCGGACAGGGGGAGGCGAGACCCAGTACTTC

j_call: TRBJ2-1
d_call: .
clone_size: .
v_call: TRBV6-4
cdr3_aa: CASRTGGRNEQFF
cdr3_nt: TGTGCCAGCAGGACGGGGGGCCGGAATGAGCAGTTCTTC

j_call: TRBJ2-2
d_call: .
clone_size: few
v_call: TRBV6-1
cdr3_aa: CASSEDSGWMGELFF
cdr3_nt: TGTGCCAGCAGTGAAGACTCGGGGTGGATGGGGGAGCTGTTTTTT

j_call: TRBJ2-1
d_call: .
clone_size: .
v_call: TRBV2
cdr3_aa: CASSLYNEQFF
cdr3_nt: TGTGCCAGCAGCCTCTACAATGAGCAGTTCTTC

j_call: TRBJ1-4
d_call: .
clone_size: .
v_call: TRBV11-2
cdr3_aa: CASSRNNRDLGEKLFF
cdr3_nt: TGTGCCAGCAGCCGAAATAACAGGGATTTGGGGGAAAAACTGTTTTTT

j_call: TRBJ1-5
d_call: .
clone_size: .
v_call: TRBV6-5
cdr3_aa: CAGRDGPMGPQHF
cdr3_nt: TGTGCCGGGAGGGACGGCCCTATGGGGCCCCAGCATTTT

j_call: TRBJ1-5
d_call: .
clone_size: .
v_call: TRBV7-3
cdr3_aa: CASSRRMGQGGNQPQHF
cdr3_nt: TGTGCCAGCAGCCGCCGGATGGGTCAAGGAGGCAATCAGCCCCAGCATTTT

j_call: TRBJ2-2
d_call: .
clone_size: .
v_call: TRBV5-8
cdr3_aa: CASTPFAGGTGELFF
cdr3_nt: TGTGCCAGCACTCCCTTTGCAGGGGGGACCGGGGAGCTGTTTTTT

j_call: TRBJ1-2
d_call: .
clone_size: .
v_call: TRBV7-9
cdr3_aa: CASSLLRGKGYGYTF
cdr3_nt: TGTGCCAGCAGCTTACTCCGGGGGAAGGGCTATGGCTACACCTTC

j_call: TRBJ1-1
d_call: .
clone_size: .
v_call: TRBV12-5
cdr3_aa: CASSEGWNTEAFF
cdr3_nt: TGTGCTAGTAGTGAGGGTTGGAACACTGAAGCTTTCTTT

j_call: TRBJ2-5
d_call: .
clone_size: .
v_call: TRBV28
cdr3_aa: CASRTGLWETQYF
cdr3_nt: TGTGCCAGCAGAACTGGGCTTTGGGAGACCCAGTACTTC

j_call: TRBJ1-3
d_call: .
clone_size: once
v_call: TRBV7-2
cdr3_aa: CASSLVPDLGGNTIYF
cdr3_nt: TGTGCCAGCAGCTTAGTCCCGGACTTGGGTGGAAACACCATATATTTT

j_call: TRBJ2-5
d_call: TRBD2
clone_size: .
v_call: TRBV2
cdr3_aa: CASSEAGGPGETQYF
cdr3_nt: TGTGCCAGCAGTGAGGCGGGGGGGCCGGGAGAGACCCAGTACTTC

j_call: TRBJ2-3
d_call: .
clone_size: .
v_call: TRBV7-9
cdr3_aa: CASSTSETELDTQYF
cdr3_nt: TGTGCCAGCAGTACATCCGAGACAGAGCTAGATACGCAGTATTTT

j_call: TRBJ1-1
d_call: .
clone_size: .
v_call: TRBV5-1
cdr3_aa: CASTLGQGRNTEAFF
cdr3_nt: TGCGCCAGCACCCTGGGGCAGGGGCGGAACACTGAAGCTTTCTTT

j_call: TRBJ2-4
d_call: .
clone_size: .
v_call: TRBV6-1
cdr3_aa: CASSGHPEGAKNIQYF
cdr3_nt: TGTGCCAGCAGTGGACACCCGGAGGGAGCCAAAAACATTCAGTACTTC

j_call: TRBJ1-1
d_call: .
clone_size: .
v_call: TRBV9
cdr3_aa: CASSVAGEMNTEAFF
cdr3_nt: TGTGCCAGCAGCGTAGCAGGGGAGATGAACACTGAAGCTTTCTTT

j_call: TRBJ1-2
d_call: .
clone_size: .
v_call: TRBV6-5
cdr3_aa: CASSYSFRYGYTF
cdr3_nt: TGTGCCAGCAGTTACTCGTTCCGTTATGGCTACACCTTC

j_call: TRBJ2-7
d_call: .
clone_size: once
v_call: TRBV7-8
cdr3_aa: CASSLTGTSYEQYF
cdr3_nt: TGTGCCAGCAGCCTTACAGGGACCTCCTACGAGCAGTACTTC

j_call: TRBJ1-2
d_call: .
clone_size: .
v_call: TRBV30
cdr3_aa: CAGMQGAGYTF
cdr3_nt: TGTGCCGGAATGCAAGGGGCGGGCTACACCTTC

j_call: TRBJ2-7
d_call: .
clone_size: once
v_call: TRBV7-8
cdr3_aa: CASSLGSYEQYF
cdr3_nt: TGTGCCAGCAGCTTGGGGAGCTACGAGCAGTACTTC

j_call: TRBJ1-2
d_call: TRBD1
clone_size: .
v_call: TRBV5-8
cdr3_aa: CASSWDREYGYTF
cdr3_nt: TGTGCCAGCAGCTGGGACAGGGAGTATGGCTACACCTTC

j_call: TRBJ1-5
d_call: TRBD1
clone_size: .
v_call: TRBV7-2
cdr3_aa: CASSLARTGQLEF
cdr3_nt: TGTGCCAGCAGCTTAGCTCGGACAGGGCAGTTAGAGTTT

j_call: TRBJ2-1
d_call: .
clone_size: .
v_call: TRBV9
cdr3_aa: CASSVATYYEQFF
cdr3_nt: TGTGCCAGCAGCGTAGCGACATACTATGAGCAGTTCTTC

j_call: TRBJ2-6
d_call: .
clone_size: .
v_call: TRBV7-3
cdr3_aa: CASSPGGSGANVLTF
cdr3_nt: TGTGCCAGCAGCCCCGGCGGCTCTGGGGCCAACGTCCTGACTTTC

j_call: TRBJ1-1
d_call: TRBD1
clone_size: .
v_call: TRBV3-1/TRBV3-2
cdr3_aa: CASSPRGQGNTEAFF
cdr3_nt: TGTGCCAGCAGCCCTAGAGGACAGGGCAACACTGAAGCTTTCTTT

j_call: TRBJ1-5
d_call: TRBD1
clone_size: .
v_call: TRBV30
cdr3_aa: CAWGEDRASNQPQHF
cdr3_nt: TGTGCCTGGGGAGAGGACAGGGCCAGCAATCAGCCCCAGCATTTT

j_call: TRBJ1-2
d_call: TRBD1
clone_size: .
v_call: TRBV2
cdr3_aa: CAGSTGLRYGYTF
cdr3_nt: TGTGCCGGCTCGACAGGGCTTCGCTATGGCTACACCTTC

j_call: TRBJ2-7
d_call: .
clone_size: .
v_call: TRBV10-3
cdr3_aa: CAISESGGSYEQYF
cdr3_nt: TGTGCCATCAGTGAGTCAGGCGGATCCTACGAGCAGTACTTC

j_call: TRBJ1-1
d_call: .
clone_size: .
v_call: TRBV14
cdr3_aa: CASSQDRGLNTEAFF
cdr3_nt: TGTGCCAGCAGCCAAGACAGGGGCTTGAACACTGAAGCTTTCTTT

j_call: TRBJ2-7
d_call: TRBD1
clone_size: .
v_call: TRBV9
cdr3_aa: CASSVEDRAYEQYF
cdr3_nt: TGTGCCAGCAGCGTAGAGGACAGGGCCTACGAGCAGTACTTC

j_call: TRBJ2-4
d_call: .
clone_size: .
v_call: TRBV14
cdr3_aa: CASSQTGMRHIQYF
cdr3_nt: TGTGCCAGCAGCCAAACAGGGATGCGACACATTCAGTACTTC

j_call: TRBJ2-1
d_call: TRBD2
clone_size: .
v_call: TRBV10-3
cdr3_aa: CAISEAGGLNEQFF
cdr3_nt: TGTGCCATCAGTGAAGCGGGGGGTTTGAATGAGCAGTTCTTC

j_call: TRBJ1-1
d_call: TRBD1
clone_size: .
v_call: TRBV5-1
cdr3_aa: CASSLKAMGQGRGTEAFF
cdr3_nt: TGCGCCAGCAGCTTGAAGGCGATGGGACAGGGGAGAGGCACTGAAGCTTTCTTT

j_call: TRBJ1-3
d_call: .
clone_size: .
v_call: TRBV21-1
cdr3_aa: CATHRGDHSGNTIYF
cdr3_nt: TGTGCCACCCATCGGGGGGACCACTCTGGAAACACCATATATTTT

j_call: TRBJ1-5
d_call: TRBD1
clone_size: .
v_call: TRBV2
cdr3_aa: CASGRDRGEYQPQHF
cdr3_nt: TGTGCCAGCGGCCGGGACAGGGGCGAATATCAGCCCCAGCATTTT

j_call: TRBJ2-2
d_call: TRBD1
clone_size: .
v_call: TRBV23-1
cdr3_aa: CASKKWGTGGPESNTGELFF
cdr3_nt: TGCGCCAGCAAGAAGTGGGGGACAGGGGGTCCCGAATCGAACACCGGGGAGCTGTTTTTT

j_call: TRBJ1-3
d_call: .
clone_size: .
v_call: TRBV19
cdr3_aa: CASSIEHKSNSGNTIYF
cdr3_nt: TGTGCCAGTAGTATAGAGCACAAATCGAACTCTGGAAACACCATATATTTT

j_call: TRBJ2-7
d_call: TRBD1
clone_size: .
v_call: TRBV29-1
cdr3_aa: CSVPLDRGSYEQYF
cdr3_nt: TGCAGCGTCCCCTTAGACAGGGGGTCTTACGAGCAGTACTTC

j_call: TRBJ1-2
d_call: .
clone_size: .
v_call: TRBV19
cdr3_aa: CASSINREYGYTF
cdr3_nt: TGTGCCAGTAGTATCAACAGAGAATATGGCTACACCTTC

j_call: TRBJ2-1
d_call: TRBD2
clone_size: .
v_call: TRBV5-1
cdr3_aa: CASEGTGGLSNEQFF
cdr3_nt: TGCGCCAGCGAGGGGACGGGGGGGCTGTCCAATGAGCAGTTCTTC

j_call: TRBJ2-5
d_call: .
clone_size: .
v_call: TRBV5-1
cdr3_aa: CASRAGSGETQYF
cdr3_nt: TGCGCCAGCAGAGCCGGTTCCGGGGAGACCCAGTACTTC

j_call: TRBJ1-6
d_call: TRBD1
clone_size: .
v_call: TRBV2
cdr3_aa: CASSDRGNSPLHF
cdr3_nt: TGTGCCAGCAGCGACAGGGGTAATTCACCCCTCCACTTT

j_call: TRBJ1-5
d_call: TRBD1
clone_size: .
v_call: TRBV9
cdr3_aa: CASSVGGDRGNQPQHF
cdr3_nt: TGTGCCAGCAGCGTAGGTGGGGACAGGGGCAATCAGCCCCAGCATTTT

j_call: TRBJ2-7
d_call: .
clone_size: .
v_call: TRBV12-5
cdr3_aa: CASGFYPYEQYF
cdr3_nt: TGTGCTAGTGGTTTTTATCCCTACGAGCAGTACTTC

j_call: TRBJ1-4
d_call: TRBD1
clone_size: .
v_call: TRBV27
cdr3_aa: CASSLWGQGNEKLFF
cdr3_nt: TGTGCCAGCAGTTTATGGGGACAGGGGAACGAAAAACTGTTTTTT

j_call: TRBJ1-2
d_call: TRBD1
clone_size: many
v_call: TRBV19
cdr3_aa: CASSYKQGNYGYTF
cdr3_nt: TGTGCCAGTAGTTACAAACAGGGGAACTATGGCTACACCTTC

j_call: TRBJ1-2
d_call: .
clone_size: .
v_call: TRBV30
cdr3_aa: CAWSVQTGNYGYTF
cdr3_nt: TGTGCCTGGAGTGTCCAGACAGGTAACTATGGCTACACCTTC

j_call: TRBJ2-4
d_call: TRBD1
clone_size: many
v_call: TRBV2
cdr3_aa: CASRDRGILAKNIQYF
cdr3_nt: TGTGCCAGCAGGGACAGGGGGATACTAGCCAAAAACATTCAGTACTTC

j_call: TRBJ2-3
d_call: .
clone_size: few
v_call: TRBV11-3
cdr3_aa: CASSYRGTDTQYF
cdr3_nt: TGTGCCAGCAGCTACCGGGGGACAGATACGCAGTATTTT